This T cell receptor beta chain was captured in a study of blood T cell repertoires in COVID-19 (TCRdb year 2020). About the full investigation: Samples covering the acute and convalescent phases of COVID-19 were provided by collaborators in the United States, Italy and Spain. Subjects who had been exposed to COVID-19, were actively infected with it, or had recovered from it provided the deeply sampled blood TCRbeta repertoires that made up the dataset. The prospective study material was composed of cDNA or gDNA derived from T cells, B-cell-depleted T cells, or PBMCs. A freely available public database, intended as a resource for researchers studying the immune response to SARS-CoV-2, is where the repertoires were released. Where HLA class I and class II types were available, the types were taken from metadata supplied by the sample provider, not from assay-based typing. Sample metadata almost always included a de-identified subject ID, COVID-19 status, age in years and sex. The samples were drawn from two sources: the first 160 participants of the ongoing ImmuneRACE study, and approximately 1,300 subjects contributed by 6 global collaborators.

The collaborating institutions used their own protocols to collect whole blood in K2EDTA tubes. For TCRbeta analysis, collaborators shipped samples as frozen whole blood, isolated PBMCs, or DNA extracted from either of those sample types. The immunoSEQ Assay, a bias-controlled multiplex PCR, was used to amplify TCRbeta CDR3 regions from genomic DNA. The published analysis was carried out like this. The number of nucleated cells in each sample was estimated by amplification of reference gene primers within the assay. To quantify the absolute abundance of each unique TCRbeta CDR3 rearrangement, sequence reads were collapsed and filtered. For each sample, productive Simpson clonality was calculated as the square root of Simpson's diversity index over productive rearrangements. Imported from immuneACCESS, the table was reduced by TCRdb to in-frame sequences with V and J called. These copies leave out some clones; in studies compared against another copy, an unresolved V gene accounts for under half, and the cause of the remainder is not known. The V and J calls and clone size are taken from that table; D and trimming were inferred from the DNA. The table for this sample lists about 280,000 clones; approximately 86% of them were counted only once. The ten largest account for about 8.5% of the sample.

Study-wide findings and limitations: The quantity of clinical and demographic metadata differed by source and by participant and was supplied without curation.

Details on this clone: Its recognized antigen is unknown. Base qualities are not recorded, but no much larger clone differs from it by a single base.

The germline V gene encodes CDR1 SGHRS and CDR2 YFSETQ. The germline ends are 16 bases apart after V is trimmed by 0 bases and J by 4 bases. Taken from cysteine to phenylalanine, the CDR3 has 16 residues. Only the CDR3 DNA stays, 48 bases, in frame from base 1. The chain is assembled from TRBV5-1 and TRBJ1-2; the D segment could be TRBD1, given 5 matching bases. The receptor comes from a young man with active or convalescent COVID-19. What was sequenced was peripheral blood. CDR3 region: CASSLAAGDRGYGYTF. The nucleotides read TGCGCCAGCAGCTTGGCCGCGGGGGATAGGGGCTATGGCTACACCTTC.